The clone carrying this TCR beta chain was seen a handful of times. Starting material for RNA and DNA co-extraction consisted of about 17-32 mg of unsorted bulk tissue. This sample stems from a study of tumor-infiltrating lymphocytes in primary liver carcinoma. CDR3 size: 11 residues. V gave up 9 bases and J gave up 5 bases, with 8 bases separating them. The germline gives CDR1 PRHDT, CDR2 FYEKMQ (reference sequence). Using a constant-region primer together with ProtoScript II reverse transcriptase, TCR beta cDNA was made from about 500 ng of total RNA. The TCR beta library was amplified through three nested multiplex PCR rounds in a modified ARM-PCR procedure. Investigators reported that the first two PCR rounds, at around 11 cycles each, used TRBV1-TRBV30 forward primers with a C-beta reverse primer. TCRdb reanalysed the multiplex PCR reads using MiXCR and keeps one entry per CDR3 protein. Of some 87,000 distinct CDR3 sequences in the sample, roughly 70% were seen once.

This chain joins TRBV13 and TRBJ2-1; no clear D gene. The sequence was collected from a middle-aged man with primary liver carcinoma and hepatitis B virus infection. Sequenced sample: tumor-adjacent normal liver tissue. CDR3 protein: CARSLNNEQFF. DNA of the CDR3: TGTGCCAGGAGCCTCAACAATGAGCAGTTCTTC.